This T cell receptor beta chain is from a study of a mutant IDH1 vaccine in newly diagnosed glioma (dated by TCRdb to the early 2020s). A note on the overall study: Vaccination began 4-6 weeks after radiotherapy alone, or alongside temozolomide cycles in the chemotherapy-containing groups. Peripheral blood was drawn at six visits: V03 (baseline), V05, V07, V10, V12 and V13. The roughly 30 treated patients were roughly 60% male and roughly 40% female, with a mean age of about 38 years. For exploratory analyses, longitudinal TCRB deep sequencing was carried out in about two dozen treated patients wherever samples were available. Prior to enrollment, patients had been given standard therapy consisting of radiotherapy alone, temozolomide alone, or radiochemotherapy with temozolomide, with the combination given to most patients. The week-35 safety follow-up was designated visit V12, and the week-47 end of study was designated visit V13.

The time point label here, explained by the study, means: week 35, safety follow-up. Each vaccine dose was 300 ug of a 20-mer mutant IDH1 peptide in Montanide, given subcutaneously with topical imiquimod. Eight vaccinations were administered to patients in weeks 1, 3, 5, 7, 11, 15, 19 and 23, corresponding to visits V03 through V10. Donors had newly diagnosed WHO grade 3 or 4 IDH1-mutant astrocytomas with loss of nuclear ATRX. The samples were drawn from NOA16, a multicentre, single-arm, open-label phase I trial in Germany that tested a mutant IDH1 peptide vaccine in humans for the first time. Genomic DNA for TCRB sequencing was isolated from EDTA blood with the DNeasy Blood and Tissue Kit. V is reduced by 0 bases and J by 4 bases, leaving a spacing of 10 bases between them. Looking up the germline V gene (reference sequence) yields CDR1 LNHNV and CDR2 YYDKDF. CDR3 length: 14 amino acids, cysteine to phenylalanine. Only CDR3 DNA is held: 42 bases, read in frame from base 1.

What the study reported, not specific to this receptor: Pseudoprogression seemed to be unrelated to changes in the top peripheral T cell clonotypes found by TCRB sequencing. The authors noted that analyses of patient blood samples could not be reproduced because of sample limitations. Availability determined which PBMC samples were chosen for TCRB deep sequencing. Across multiple MHC alleles, vaccine-induced immune responses were seen in 90% to 95% of patients.

Library prep was done by the immunoSEQ multiplex PCR assay. Rearranged TCR beta chain sequences were amplified using the hsTCRB Kit according to the manufacturer's protocol. Sequencing of TCRB libraries was carried out on an Illumina MiSeq. In the paper's pipeline: The kit vendor's proprietary platform handled demultiplexing, trimming and gene mapping. The table was pulled from immuneACCESS by TCRdb, which kept in-frame rearrangements only. Such tables lose some clones; where checked, under half of the loss comes from unresolved V genes, and the rest has no known cause. V and J calls and clone size are given by that table; D and trimming were obtained from the DNA. The sample table shows tens of thousands of clones, and about 73% are seen once. The top ten hold 4.5% to 5% of the sample. To note about this clone: The clone's antigen remains unknown. No qualities accompany the bases; no much larger clone lies one base away.

Material: PBMCs, obtained from a glioma patient whose treatment included an IDH1 peptide vaccine. The receptor was isolated from a middle-aged man with glioma. The V and J segments used are TRBV15 and TRBJ2-7, and possibly TRBD2, on 5 matching bases. The base sequence is TGTGCCACCAGCAGAGAGAGGGAATTGTACGAGCAGTACTTC. The translation is CATSRERELYEQYF.